The entry below gives a single T cell receptor beta chain sequence along with its context. Its antigen is still unknown. The naive CD8 fraction comprised CD45RO-negative cells positively selected for CCR7 and excluded terminally differentiated effector memory CD45RA+ cells. CDR3 length: 17 amino acids. The ends lost 3 bases at V and 1 base at J; junction bases unmatched: 14. The germline V gene encodes CDR1 SQVTM and CDR2 ANQGSEA. It was across several immunoSEQ plates that each subset's genomic DNA was evenly split. In the original processing: Without quality scores, immunoSEQ junctional reads could not be filtered like full-length reads. Measured with immunoSEQ multiplex PCR; TCRdb has only the in-frame clones, and not every one. Clone size and V and J calls were adopted from that table, with D and trimming inferred from the DNA. Found here are millions of clones, about 95% of them singletons; the top ten hold about 1.1%.

The sample comes from a study of shared clonotypes between healthy human individuals. Findings and limits, study-wide: The sampled material consisted only of blood, and tissue repertoires are likely to differ. In a handful of donors, approximately 5% of naive CD4 clonotypes appeared in common.

The source of this sequence is a man younger than 35 in good health. The sample was naive CD8+ T cells sorted from blood. The V and J genes are TRBV29-1 and TRBJ1-1, with 7 bases matching TRBD1. This CDR3 reads CSVDGVAGGYENTEAFF. The DNA for the CDR3 is TGCAGCGTTGATGGTGTGGCAGGGGGATATGAGAACACTGAAGCTTTCTTT.